The entry below gives a single T cell receptor beta chain sequence along with its context. This CDR3 contains 16 residues. The ends were cut back, 3 bases at V and 0 bases at J, with 16 bases in the middle. The germline V gene encodes CDR1 SQVTM and CDR2 ANQGSEA. The data were taken from a study of T cell changes during pregnancy in multiple sclerosis. Profiled with immunoSEQ multiplex PCR; TCRdb holds only in-frame clones, not every one. The data show about 69,000 clones, approximately 90% seen once. Sequences were derived from peripheral blood, sampled in the third trimester of pregnancy. V and J are TRBV29-1 and TRBJ2-3; a possible D gene is TRBD2 (5 bases). The origin of this receptor is a female donor with multiple sclerosis, enrolled in a pregnancy study. For the CDR3, the DNA is TGCAGCGTTGATGGGAGCCGGAGGCTTAGCACAGATACGCAGTATTTT. This gives the protein CSVDGSRRLSTDTQYF.